Presented here are 2 T cell receptor beta chains from one specimen sequenced in a study of CD8+CD57+ T cells in acquired aplastic anemia. TCR beta VDJ and CDR3 profiles were obtained from a genomic DNA template. TCRdb recomputed calls from the reads with MiXCR, one row per CDR3 protein. The sample has about 200,000 distinct CDR3 sequences, around 50% seen once. Sequenced patients had shown CD8+CD57+ cell expansion by flow cytometry. The sample comprised sorted CD4+, CD8+, or CD8+CD57+ T cells (not recorded which) from PBMCs. These receptors were collected from a human donor with aplastic anemia.

As to this clonotype: One end of the junction varies from germline; a read error may be responsible. V usage is TRBV20-1 and J usage is TRBJ1-2; D perhaps matches TRBD1 (5 bases). The CDR3 totals 10 residues. Germline V gives CDR1 DFQATT, CDR2 SNEGSKA (reference sequence). CDR3 coding DNA: TGCAGTGCTAGGTGGGGGGGTCTTTCCTTC. Encoded protein: CSARWGGLSF.

This clonotype was recorded a few times. The chain has TRBV6-5 and TRBJ1-2; 8 bases line up with TRBD1. The CDR3 length is 14 residues. In germline, CDR1 is MNHEY, CDR2 SVGAGI. Losses at the gene ends were 4 bases for V and 6 bases for J; bases not matched to a gene: 7. The CDR3 DNA is TGTGCCAGCAGTTCCACAGGGGGTAAAAATGGCTACACCTTC. Translated, it gives CASSSTGGKNGYTF.